This T cell receptor (beta chain) was retrieved from a study of post-analysis software for immune sequencing data. Study-wide results and caveats: Controls had significantly higher normalized Chao1 diversity than multiple sclerosis patients. F-measure co-clustering was strong for batch-matched samples.

This clonotype has just a few counts. The target antigen is unknown. Prepared TCR beta cDNA libraries contained unique molecular identifiers. From roughly 1 to 10 million T cells, 400,000 to 650,000 cDNA molecules were obtained. A single record per CDR3 protein comes from TCRdb applying MiXCR to the PCR reads. The repertoire includes some 450,000 distinct CDR3 sequences, under 55% of them detected once, and 9.5% to 13% sits in the top ten. This clonotype was sampled from a girl under 18 with multiple sclerosis. Input material: blood.

CDR3 in amino acids: CASTNGPVAYNEQFF. The CDR3 region has the DNA TGTGCCAGCACCAACGGTCCAGTAGCCTACAATGAGCAGTTCTTC. V is TRBV21-1 and J is TRBJ2-1. TRBV21-1 is termed a pseudogene. The CDR3 loop spans 15 amino acids.